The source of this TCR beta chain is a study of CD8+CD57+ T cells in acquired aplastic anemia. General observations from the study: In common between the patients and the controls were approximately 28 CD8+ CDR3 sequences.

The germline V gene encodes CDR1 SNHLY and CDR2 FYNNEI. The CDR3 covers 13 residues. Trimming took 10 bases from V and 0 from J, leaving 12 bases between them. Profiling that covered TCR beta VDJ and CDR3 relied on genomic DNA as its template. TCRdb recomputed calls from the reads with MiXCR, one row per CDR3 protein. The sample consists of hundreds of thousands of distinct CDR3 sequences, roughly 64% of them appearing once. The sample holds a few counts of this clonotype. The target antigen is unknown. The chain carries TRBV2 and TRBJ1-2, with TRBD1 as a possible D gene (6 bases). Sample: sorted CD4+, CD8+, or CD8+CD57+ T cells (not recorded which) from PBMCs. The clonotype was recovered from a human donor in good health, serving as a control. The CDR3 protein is CATGQSPNYGYTF. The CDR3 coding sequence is TGTGCCACAGGACAGTCTCCTAACTATGGCTACACCTTC.